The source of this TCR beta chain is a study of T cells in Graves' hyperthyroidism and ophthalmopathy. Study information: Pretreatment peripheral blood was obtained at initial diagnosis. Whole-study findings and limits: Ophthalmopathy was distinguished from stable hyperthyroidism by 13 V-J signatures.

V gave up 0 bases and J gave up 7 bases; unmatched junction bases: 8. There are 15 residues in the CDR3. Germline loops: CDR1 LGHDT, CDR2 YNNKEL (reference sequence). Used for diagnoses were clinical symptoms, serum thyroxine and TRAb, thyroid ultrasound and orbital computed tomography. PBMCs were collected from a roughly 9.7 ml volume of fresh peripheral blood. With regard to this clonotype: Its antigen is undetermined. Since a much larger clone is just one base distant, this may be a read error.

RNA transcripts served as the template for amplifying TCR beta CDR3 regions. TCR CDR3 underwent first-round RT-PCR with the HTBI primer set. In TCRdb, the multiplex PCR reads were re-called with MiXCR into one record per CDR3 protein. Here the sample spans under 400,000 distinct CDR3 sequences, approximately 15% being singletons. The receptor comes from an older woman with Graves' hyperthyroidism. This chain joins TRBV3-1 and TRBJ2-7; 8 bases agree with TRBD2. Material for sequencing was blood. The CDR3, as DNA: TGTGCCAGCAGCCAAGATCCGGGAGGGCCGGGTGAGCAGTACTTC. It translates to CASSQDPGGPGEQYF.